Listed below are T cell receptor beta chains from one sample, sequenced in a study of blood T cell repertoires in COVID-19. Profiled with immunoSEQ multiplex PCR; TCRdb holds only in-frame clones, not every one. The sample has 81,000 or so clones, 70% to 90% seen once; the top ten hold 9% to 15%. What was sequenced was peripheral blood. These receptors were collected from a man between 65 and 79 years old with active or convalescent COVID-19. Both conserved end residues are part of each CDR3. A D gene is named only where the DNA matches it firmly. The size field is filled for only some rows; it gives once, few, many or a size class.

clone size	D gene	V gene	J gene	CDR3 DNA	CDR3 protein
-	TRBD1	TRBV25-1	TRBJ1-1	TGTGCCAGCAGTGACAGGGGGGACCGCACTGAAGCTTTCTTT	CASSDRGDRTEAFF
-	TRBD1	TRBV6-5	TRBJ1-3	TGTGCCAGCAGTCACAGGGGAGCGGCTGGAAACACCATATATTTT	CASSHRGAAGNTIYF
-	TRBD2	TRBV5-4	TRBJ2-3	TGTGCCAGCAGCTCCGGGGGGGGGTACACAGATACGCAGTATTTT	CASSSGGGYTDTQYF
-	-	TRBV7-3	TRBJ2-5	TGTGCCAGCAGCTTAACTCTCGGACATCAAGAGACCCAGTACTTC	CASSLTLGHQETQYF
-	TRBD1	TRBV7-9	TRBJ2-7	TGTGCCAGCAGCGACGGACAGGTCCACGAGCAGTACTTC	CASSDGQVHEQYF
-	TRBD1	TRBV19	TRBJ1-2	TGTGCCAGTAGTACCGGGACAGGGCGCTATGGCTACACCTTC	CASSTGTGRYGYTF
-	TRBD1	TRBV28	TRBJ2-5	TGTGCCAGCAGCAGAAATCACCCCGACAGGGTAAAAGAGACCCAGTACTTC	CASSRNHPDRVKETQYF
-	TRBD1	TRBV28	TRBJ1-1	TGTGCCAGCAGACAGACCACGGGGACAGATAGGGAAGCTTTCTTT	CASRQTTGTDREAFF
once	-	TRBV12-3/TRBV12-4	TRBJ1-2	TGTGCCAGCAGTTCACGGTTCTATGGCTACACCTTC	CASSSRFYGYTF
-	TRBD1	TRBV14	TRBJ2-7	TGTGCCAGCAGCCGTCCGGGACAGGGCTCCTACGAGCAGTACTTC	CASSRPGQGSYEQYF
-	TRBD1	TRBV12-3/TRBV12-4	TRBJ1-1	TGTGCCAGCACCAAGGACAGGAGCGAAGCTTTCTTT	CASTKDRSEAFF
few	TRBD2	TRBV6-5	TRBJ2-3	TGTGCCAGCAGTTACTCGGGGACTAGCGCCCCAGATACGCAGTATTTT	CASSYSGTSAPDTQYF
once	-	TRBV27	TRBJ2-7	TGTGCCAGCAGTTTCGCGGGCCCCTACGAGCAGTACTTC	CASSFAGPYEQYF
once	TRBD1	TRBV14	TRBJ1-2	TGTGCCAGCAGCCAAGGACAGGGCTATGGCTACACCTTC	CASSQGQGYGYTF
-	-	TRBV5-1	TRBJ2-1	TGCGCCAGCAGCTTTGGCACAGACTCCTACAATGAGCAGTTCTTC	CASSFGTDSYNEQFF
-	-	TRBV30	TRBJ2-6	TGTGCCTGGAGTACGTCCCGGGACTTCTCTGGGGCCAACGTCCTGACTTTC	CAWSTSRDFSGANVLTF
-	-	TRBV27	TRBJ1-5	TGTGCCAGCAGTTGGGGGGGAGCTCGAGGCAATCAGCCCCAGCATTTT	CASSWGGARGNQPQHF
-	TRBD1	TRBV6-5	TRBJ2-7	TGTGCCAGTCCCGCCGGGACAGGGGGCGAGCAGTACTTC	CASPAGTGGEQYF
-	-	TRBV30	TRBJ1-4	TGTGCCTGGAGTAGAGGGAACCGGATAAGTAATGAAAAACTGTTTTTT	CAWSRGNRISNEKLFF
-	-	TRBV7-9	TRBJ1-3	TGTGCCAGCAGCTCTTGGACAGTGAGGGTACCTTTCTCTGGAAACACCATATATTTT	CASSSWTVRVPFSGNTIYF
-	-	TRBV6-2/TRBV6-3	TRBJ1-1	TGTGCCAGCAGTTACCCGGGAGGTCGGAGCACTGAAGCTTTCTTT	CASSYPGGRSTEAFF
-	TRBD1	TRBV19	TRBJ2-7	TGTGCCAGCTCAAGGGGACAGGGTTTCGTCTACGAGCAGTACTTC	CASSRGQGFVYEQYF
-	-	TRBV7-3	TRBJ1-1	TGTGCCAGCAGCTTACTAGGCGCAGCGAACACTGAAGCTTTCTTT	CASSLLGAANTEAFF
-	-	TRBV4-2	TRBJ2-6	TGTGCCAGCAGCTGTCGCAACAATGGTTACAAAGTTCGGGCCAACGTCCTGACTTTC	CASSCRNNGYKVRANVLTF
-	-	TRBV2	TRBJ2-1	TGTGCCAGCAGTCGAGGTGGAGTCTACAATGAGCAGTTCTTC	CASSRGGVYNEQFF
-	-	TRBV2	TRBJ1-2	TGTGCCAGCAGTGCGCTCAGGGGATTTAGCTATGGCTACACCTTC	CASSALRGFSYGYTF
-	-	TRBV6-5	TRBJ1-2	TGTGCCAGCAGTTACTTGGACAGTCCTAACTATGGCTACACCTTC	CASSYLDSPNYGYTF
-	TRBD2	TRBV5-1	TRBJ2-5	TGCGCCAGCAGCTTGGGACTAGCGGGGGGGAGAGAGACCCAGTACTTC	CASSLGLAGGRETQYF
-	-	TRBV18	TRBJ2-3	TGTGCCAGCTCACCACGTTTTTCAGGTTCGACAGATACGCAGTATTTT	CASSPRFSGSTDTQYF
-	-	TRBV28	TRBJ1-4	TGTGCCAGCAGTTTATCGGGGGGAACTGAAAAACTGTTTTTT	CASSLSGGTEKLFF
few	TRBD2	TRBV4-1	TRBJ2-5	TGCGCCAGCAGCCAAGACCTATTAGGGCGGGGGCAAGAGACCCAGTACTTC	CASSQDLLGRGQETQYF
-	-	TRBV2	TRBJ1-5	TGTGCCAGCAGTGGAAGCAGGGCAGAGCAGCCCCAGCATTTT	CASSGSRAEQPQHF
-	TRBD1	TRBV2	TRBJ1-6	TGTGCCAGCAGGAGGACAGGGGGTAATTCACCCCTCCACTTT	CASRRTGGNSPLHF
-	TRBD2	TRBV15	TRBJ2-3	TGTGCCACCCGGGGGGTCTACGGCACAGATACGCAGTATTTT	CATRGVYGTDTQYF
-	-	TRBV15	TRBJ1-2	TGTGCCACCAGCAGAGTCCCTAGGGCAGGGCTGGGGGCGGGCTACACCTTC	CATSRVPRAGLGAGYTF
-	-	TRBV7-2	TRBJ2-3	TGTGCCAGCACTAGCACAGATACGCAGTATTTT	CASTSTDTQYF
-	TRBD1	TRBV7-9	TRBJ1-4	TGTGCCAGCAGCTTAACCCAGGGGACAGTGTTTTTT	CASSLTQGTVFF
-	-	TRBV6-6	TRBJ1-2	TGTGCCAGCAGTTCAGGGGACTATGGCTACACCTTC	CASSSGDYGYTF
-	TRBD1	TRBV5-4	TRBJ1-2	TGTGCCAGCTCCTTTGGGACAGGGAATTACTATGGCTACACCTTC	CASSFGTGNYYGYTF
-	TRBD1	TRBV19	TRBJ1-5	TGTGCCAGTAGGGACAGGGGGCTTCAGCCCCAGCATTTT	CASRDRGLQPQHF
-	-	TRBV13	TRBJ1-2	TGTGCCAGCAGCTTGGGTTATGGGGGCACTGGCGGCTACACCTTC	CASSLGYGGTGGYTF
-	TRBD1	TRBV7-9	TRBJ2-3	TGTGCCAGCAGCCCTGGGTACAGGGGAGGCACAGATACGCAGTATTTT	CASSPGYRGGTDTQYF
-	-	TRBV13	TRBJ1-1	TGTGCCAGCAGCTTACGTGTTGGGGGCAGGTTAGCTTTCTTT	CASSLRVGGRLAFF
once	TRBD1	TRBV5-1	TRBJ1-1	TGCGCCAGCATGAACAGGGGAGAAGCTTTCTTT	CASMNRGEAFF
-	-	TRBV4-1	TRBJ2-1	TGCGCCAGCAGCCGAGACTTTAAGCCCTACAATGAGCAGTTCTTC	CASSRDFKPYNEQFF